A single T cell receptor beta chain is shown here with its context. Under the authors' procedure: Reference gene primer amplification in the assay estimated nucleated cell counts. Here immunoSEQ multiplex PCR was the method, and the copy in TCRdb shows in-frame clones only, minus some. D and trimming come from the DNA, and the V and J calls and clone size come from that table. The sample records approximately 530,000 clones, roughly 89% being singletons. This entry comes from a study of blood T cell repertoires in COVID-19. Study information: The United States, Italy and Spain supplied acute and convalescent COVID-19 samples. The analysed material was cDNA or gDNA that came from T cells, B-cell-depleted T cells, or PBMCs.

This CDR3 comprises 15 residues. Deletions cut 3 bases from V and 0 bases from J, with 13 bases between. Germline V CDR1 and CDR2: GTSNPN, SVGIG (reference sequence). Enrolled during active infection, Seattle patients were then followed longitudinally. The sequence came from a woman in her forties or fifties with COVID-19, enrolled during active disease. The chain employs TRBV30 and TRBJ2-3; D is uncertain. Sequencing used peripheral blood. The CDR3 protein is CAWSAGAGSTDTQYF. The CDR3 DNA reads as TGTGCCTGGAGCGCTGGCGCCGGGAGCACAGATACGCAGTATTTT.